Listed below are T cell receptor beta chains from one sample, sequenced in a study of T cell repertoires in cytomegalovirus infection. TCRdb ran MiXCR on the reads and lists one entry per CDR3 protein. There are under 850,000 distinct CDR3 sequences in the sample; roughly 35% occur only once, and roughly 2.9% lies in the top ten. Specimen: PBMCs. The source of these receptors is a human donor in good health (CMV status not recorded). Some clones in this sample may be carry-over from other donors' samples. Each CDR3 is given with its conserved first and last residue. Fields, in order: J gene, V gene, clone size, CDR3 length, D gene, CDR3 protein, CDR3 DNA. The D gene is left open where the match is weak. The size of a clone is reported for some rows only, either as once, few or many, or as a class for expanded clones.

j_gene: TRBJ2-3
v_gene: TRBV12-3/TRBV12-4
abundance: NA
len: 15
d_gene: NA
CDR3aa: CASSGWTASTDTQYF
CDR3nt: TGTGCCAGCAGTGGTTGGACAGCTAGCACAGATACGCAGTATTTT

j_gene: TRBJ1-4
v_gene: TRBV13
abundance: NA
len: 15
d_gene: TRBD1
CDR3aa: CASSIRGQVHEKLFF
CDR3nt: TGTGCCAGCAGCATACGGGGACAGGTTCATGAAAAACTGTTTTTT

j_gene: TRBJ2-6
v_gene: TRBV6-2/TRBV6-3
abundance: NA
len: 14
d_gene: NA
CDR3aa: CASRLPTGANVLTF
CDR3nt: TGTGCCAGCAGACTCCCTACGGGGGCCAACGTCCTGACTTTC

j_gene: TRBJ1-1
v_gene: TRBV6-2/TRBV6-3
abundance: few
len: 14
d_gene: NA
CDR3aa: CASSRGSGRTEAFF
CDR3nt: TGTGCCAGCAGTAGGGGTTCTGGGAGGACTGAAGCTTTCTTT

j_gene: TRBJ1-1
v_gene: TRBV15
abundance: NA
len: 15
d_gene: TRBD1
CDR3aa: CATSRGQGMNTEAFF
CDR3nt: TGTGCCACCAGCAGGGGACAGGGGATGAACACTGAAGCTTTCTTT

j_gene: TRBJ1-2
v_gene: TRBV30
abundance: few
len: 14
d_gene: TRBD1
CDR3aa: CAWKASGTGDGYTF
CDR3nt: TGTGCCTGGAAAGCTTCCGGGACAGGGGATGGCTACACCTTC

j_gene: TRBJ2-1
v_gene: TRBV5-4
abundance: NA
len: 16
d_gene: NA
CDR3aa: CASTPLPGSSYNEQFF
CDR3nt: TGTGCCAGCACCCCCCTTCCGGGGAGCTCCTACAATGAGCAGTTCTTC

j_gene: TRBJ2-1
v_gene: TRBV23-1
abundance: NA
len: 14
d_gene: NA
CDR3aa: CASSGAGTCVRQFF
CDR3nt: TGCGCCAGCAGTGGGGCAGGGACTTGCGTCCGGCAGTTCTTC

j_gene: TRBJ2-2
v_gene: TRBV2
abundance: NA
len: 16
d_gene: TRBD1
CDR3aa: CASSAPGTGRTGELFF
CDR3nt: TGTGCCAGCAGTGCCCCCGGGACAGGGCGGACCGGGGAGCTGTTTTTT

j_gene: TRBJ2-7
v_gene: TRBV5-1
abundance: NA
len: 15
d_gene: NA
CDR3aa: CASSPGGTAIYEQYF
CDR3nt: TGCGCCAGCAGCCCCGGCGGGACAGCCATTTACGAGCAGTACTTC

j_gene: TRBJ1-2
v_gene: TRBV7-3
abundance: many
len: 14
d_gene: NA
CDR3aa: CASSSDSRHYGYTF
CDR3nt: TGTGCCAGCAGCTCGGACTCTCGTCACTATGGCTACACCTTC

j_gene: TRBJ2-1
v_gene: TRBV7-6
abundance: NA
len: 14
d_gene: NA
CDR3aa: CASSTRDSRDEQFF
CDR3nt: TGTGCCAGCAGCACGCGGGACAGCCGGGATGAGCAGTTCTTC

j_gene: TRBJ2-7
v_gene: TRBV2
abundance: few
len: 14
d_gene: TRBD2
CDR3aa: CASRVAGGKEEQYF
CDR3nt: TGTGCCAGCAGGGTAGCGGGAGGAAAGGAGGAGCAGTACTTC

j_gene: TRBJ1-1
v_gene: TRBV7-6
abundance: few
len: 14
d_gene: NA
CDR3aa: CASSSPKREDEAFF
CDR3nt: TGTGCCAGCAGCTCTCCGAAGCGGGAGGATGAAGCTTTCTTT

j_gene: TRBJ1-3
v_gene: TRBV5-1
abundance: NA
len: 16
d_gene: NA
CDR3aa: CASSFQPVNSGNTIYF
CDR3nt: TGCGCCAGCAGCTTTCAACCAGTTAACTCTGGAAACACCATATATTTT

j_gene: TRBJ1-5
v_gene: TRBV28
abundance: NA
len: 14
d_gene: NA
CDR3aa: CASVWTGKDQPQHF
CDR3nt: TGTGCCAGCGTATGGACGGGAAAAGATCAGCCCCAGCATTTT

j_gene: TRBJ2-7
v_gene: TRBV6-5
abundance: few
len: 15
d_gene: NA
CDR3aa: CASSRLPISSYEQYF
CDR3nt: TGTGCCAGCAGTCGACTCCCCATTAGCTCCTACGAGCAGTACTTC

j_gene: TRBJ1-4
v_gene: TRBV5-1
abundance: few
len: 17
d_gene: TRBD1
CDR3aa: CASSFRGPGQGSEKLFF
CDR3nt: TGCGCCAGCAGCTTTAGAGGCCCGGGACAGGGAAGTGAAAAACTGTTTTTT

j_gene: TRBJ2-3
v_gene: TRBV5-1
abundance: NA
len: 13
d_gene: NA
CDR3aa: CASSQGYTDTQYF
CDR3nt: TGCGCCAGCAGCCAGGGTTACACAGATACGCAGTATTTT

j_gene: TRBJ2-1
v_gene: TRBV7-2
abundance: few
len: 17
d_gene: TRBD2
CDR3aa: CASSSSWVAGAYNEQFF
CDR3nt: TGTGCCAGCAGCTCGTCCTGGGTAGCGGGGGCGTACAATGAGCAGTTCTTC

j_gene: TRBJ2-5
v_gene: TRBV6-6
abundance: NA
len: 15
d_gene: TRBD2
CDR3aa: CASSQGLAVGETQYF
CDR3nt: TGTGCCAGCAGTCAGGGACTAGCGGTGGGGGAGACCCAGTACTTC

j_gene: TRBJ2-1
v_gene: TRBV28
abundance: NA
len: 15
d_gene: NA
CDR3aa: CASSLRQIGYNEQFF
CDR3nt: TGTGCCAGCAGTTTAAGGCAGATCGGCTACAATGAGCAGTTCTTC

j_gene: TRBJ1-5
v_gene: TRBV28
abundance: NA
len: 14
d_gene: NA
CDR3aa: CASSYRGDNQPQHF
CDR3nt: TGTGCCAGCAGTTACAGAGGAGACAATCAGCCCCAGCATTTT

j_gene: TRBJ1-1
v_gene: TRBV18
abundance: NA
len: 15
d_gene: TRBD1
CDR3aa: CASSPNPGGHTEAFF
CDR3nt: TGTGCCAGCTCACCTAATCCAGGGGGACACACTGAAGCTTTCTTT

j_gene: TRBJ2-1
v_gene: TRBV10-3
abundance: NA
len: 15
d_gene: TRBD2
CDR3aa: CAISKTSGSYNEQFF
CDR3nt: TGTGCCATCAGTAAGACTAGCGGGAGCTACAATGAGCAGTTCTTC

j_gene: TRBJ1-2
v_gene: TRBV19
abundance: NA
len: 14
d_gene: TRBD1
CDR3aa: CASSNRDRDTGYTF
CDR3nt: TGTGCCAGTAGTAACCGGGACAGGGATACGGGCTACACCTTC

j_gene: TRBJ2-4
v_gene: TRBV27
abundance: NA
len: 12
d_gene: NA
CDR3aa: CASSHPGQSQYF
CDR3nt: TGTGCCAGCAGCCACCCAGGACAGAGTCAGTACTTC

j_gene: TRBJ1-1
v_gene: TRBV18
abundance: once
len: 16
d_gene: TRBD1
CDR3aa: CASGRDREMSDTEAFF
CDR3nt: TGTGCCAGCGGCCGGGACAGGGAGATGAGTGACACTGAAGCTTTCTTT

j_gene: TRBJ1-2
v_gene: TRBV7-2
abundance: NA
len: 12
d_gene: NA
CDR3aa: CASSPIGYGYNF
CDR3nt: TGTGCCAGCAGCCCGATAGGCTATGGCTACAACTTC